These T cell receptor beta chains were read from a single sample in a study of tumor-infiltrating lymphocytes in primary liver carcinoma. MiXCR, run by TCRdb on the multiplex PCR reads, gives a single entry per CDR3 protein. Here the sample spans 95,000 to 150,000 distinct CDR3 sequences, less than 80% being singletons. Material: liver tumor tissue from sampling region 1. Receptor source: a woman aged 60 to 75 with primary liver carcinoma and hepatitis B virus infection. Both conserved end residues are part of each CDR3. A D gene is named only where the DNA matches it firmly. Size is stated for part of the rows, as once, few or many counts, or as a class when the clone is expanded.

length: 15; J: TRBJ1-6; size: .; D: TRBD1; V: TRBV11-2; DNA: TGTGCCAGCATCTTAGATTGGACAGGGGGGTCACCCCTCCACTTT; CDR3: CASILDWTGGSPLHF
length: 12; J: TRBJ2-1; size: many; D: .; V: TRBV28; DNA: TGTGCCAGCACCGAGGGGACGAGGGGGCAGTTCTTC; CDR3: CASTEGTRGQFF
length: 15; J: TRBJ2-2; size: once; D: .; V: TRBV29-1; DNA: TGCAGCGCCCGTGCGGGGACAACGAGCACCGGGGAGCTGTTTTTT; CDR3: CSARAGTTSTGELFF
length: 14; J: TRBJ1-5; size: many; D: TRBD1; V: TRBV6-1; DNA: TGTGCCAGCAGGGAGGGGGCCACGGGGCAGCCCCAGCATTTT; CDR3: CASREGATGQPQHF
length: 13; J: TRBJ2-1; size: few; D: .; V: TRBV5-1; DNA: TGCGCCAGCAGCTTGGGGGGCTACAATGAGCAGTTCTTC; CDR3: CASSLGGYNEQFF
length: 15; J: TRBJ1-1; size: .; D: TRBD1; V: TRBV5-1; DNA: TGCGCCAGCGGCTCTGACAGGGCAGTGGGGACTGAAGCTTTCTTT; CDR3: CASGSDRAVGTEAFF
length: 15; J: TRBJ2-3; size: many; D: TRBD2; V: TRBV5-4; DNA: TGTGCCAGCAGCCGCGGGAGGGCCGGAACAGATACGCAGTATTTT; CDR3: CASSRGRAGTDTQYF
length: 14; J: TRBJ1-3; size: .; D: .; V: TRBV11-2; DNA: TGTGCCAACAGAAGGGGTTCATACGGAAACACCATATATTTT; CDR3: CANRRGSYGNTIYF
length: 15; J: TRBJ1-6; size: .; D: .; V: TRBV7-9; DNA: TGTGCCAGCAGCTTAGCCGGCCAGCAAAATTCACCCCTCCACTTT; CDR3: CASSLAGQQNSPLHF
length: 15; J: TRBJ2-7; size: .; D: .; V: TRBV7-8; DNA: TGTGCCAGCAGCTTAGGGCCACATGGGACCTACGAGCAGTACTTC; CDR3: CASSLGPHGTYEQYF
length: 15; J: TRBJ2-7; size: .; D: .; V: TRBV5-1; DNA: TGCGCCAGCAGCTTGGCGGGAGGGGGCGCCTACGAGCAGTACTTC; CDR3: CASSLAGGGAYEQYF
length: 14; J: TRBJ2-1; size: .; D: .; V: TRBV11-2; DNA: TGTGCCAGCTCTACGGGTAATTTAGGCAATGAGCAGTTCTTC; CDR3: CASSTGNLGNEQFF
length: 12; J: TRBJ1-6; size: few; D: .; V: TRBV7-9; DNA: TGTGCCAGCAGCTACTTAGATTCACCCCTCCACTTT; CDR3: CASSYLDSPLHF
length: 12; J: TRBJ2-5; size: .; D: .; V: TRBV29-1; DNA: TGCAGCGTTGGTGACAACGGAGAGACCCAGTACTTC; CDR3: CSVGDNGETQYF
length: 12; J: TRBJ1-1; size: once; D: .; V: TRBV28; DNA: TGTGCCAGCCGTCCTAATGTCACTGAAGCTTTCTTC; CDR3: CASRPNVTEAFF
length: 15; J: TRBJ1-2; size: many; D: .; V: TRBV6-5; DNA: TGTGCCAGCAGTATACATTCGGGGTCCACCTATGGCTACACCTTC; CDR3: CASSIHSGSTYGYTF
length: 15; J: TRBJ2-6; size: many; D: .; V: TRBV5-8; DNA: TGTGCCAGCAGCTTGACCCTTTCTGGGGCCAACGTCCTGACTTTC; CDR3: CASSLTLSGANVLTF
length: 15; J: TRBJ2-6; size: many; D: .; V: TRBV11-2; DNA: TGTGCCAGCAGCTTCGAGACAGCTGGGGCCAACGTCCTGACTTTC; CDR3: CASSFETAGANVLTF
length: 16; J: TRBJ1-4; size: many; D: .; V: TRBV7-9; DNA: TGTGCCAGCAGCTCGCGGAGGACAGATTTAACTGAAAAACTGTTTTTT; CDR3: CASSSRRTDLTEKLFF
length: 15; J: TRBJ1-2; size: once; D: .; V: TRBV6-1; DNA: TGTGCCAGCAGTGAAGGGATAGCAGGGTACTATAGCTACACCTTC; CDR3: CASSEGIAGYYSYTF
length: 15; J: TRBJ1-3; size: .; D: TRBD1; V: TRBV11-2; DNA: TGTGTCAGCAGCTCGACAGGGGAGGAGGGAAACACCGTATATTTT; CDR3: CVSSSTGEEGNTVYF
length: 15; J: TRBJ1-1; size: few; D: .; V: TRBV11-2; DNA: TGTGTCAGCAGCCGAATCAGAGGCGGGAACACTGAAGCTTTCTTT; CDR3: CVSSRIRGGNTEAFF
length: 15; J: TRBJ2-2; size: .; D: .; V: TRBV11-2; DNA: TGTGCTAGCAGCCCTCCGCAAGAACCGACCGGGGAGCTGGTTTTT; CDR3: CASSPPQEPTGELVF
length: 16; J: TRBJ1-2; size: many; D: TRBD1; V: TRBV6-1; DNA: TGTGCCAGCAGTGCCGGCGGGACAGGGAACAACTATGGCTACACCTTC; CDR3: CASSAGGTGNNYGYTF
length: 13; J: TRBJ2-5; size: many; D: TRBD1; V: TRBV29-1; DNA: TGCAGCGTTGAACAGGGACAGAAAGAGACCCAGTACTTC; CDR3: CSVEQGQKETQYF
length: 14; J: TRBJ1-1; size: .; D: .; V: TRBV12-3/TRBV12-4; DNA: TGTGCCAGCAGTTCGGTGTATAAGAACACTGAAGCTTTCTTT; CDR3: CASSSVYKNTEAFF
length: 14; J: TRBJ2-7; size: .; D: .; V: TRBV14; DNA: TGTGCCAGCAACCAGGTCGGGACTGTAGACGAGCAGTACTTC; CDR3: CASNQVGTVDEQYF
length: 12; J: TRBJ2-7; size: .; D: .; V: TRBV10-3; DNA: TGTGCCATCGGTGCCAACCCCTACGAGCAATACTTT; CDR3: CAIGANPYEQYF
length: 14; J: TRBJ2-1; size: few; D: .; V: TRBV29-1; DNA: TGCAGCGCTCGTCCGGGACTTAGCCGCAATGAGCAGTTCTTC; CDR3: CSARPGLSRNEQFF
length: 15; J: TRBJ1-4; size: .; D: TRBD1; V: TRBV5-4; DNA: TGTGTCAGCAGCTTGGGGACAGGCAGTAATGAAAAACTGTTTTTT; CDR3: CVSSLGTGSNEKLFF
length: 15; J: TRBJ2-2; size: .; D: .; V: TRBV12-3/TRBV12-4; DNA: TGTGCCACTAGTTTCTGGGGCGGTAACACCGGGGAGCTGTTTTTT; CDR3: CATSFWGGNTGELFF
length: 12; J: TRBJ2-7; size: .; D: .; V: TRBV5-4; DNA: TGTGCCAGCAACCAAGATTCCTACGAGCAGTACTTC; CDR3: CASNQDSYEQYF
length: 14; J: TRBJ2-2; size: .; D: TRBD2; V: TRBV29-1; DNA: TGCAGCGTTGGTGGGACTAGCGCCACCAGGGAACTGTTTTTT; CDR3: CSVGGTSATRELFF
length: 16; J: TRBJ1-6; size: .; D: .; V: TRBV5-5; DNA: TGTGCCAGCAGCGCTAGGATCAGCTCCTATAGTTCACCCCTCCACTTT; CDR3: CASSARISSYSSPLHF
length: 16; J: TRBJ1-5; size: few; D: .; V: TRBV5-7; DNA: TGTGCCAGCAGCCCCGGGGGCCAGCAGGCTCTGAGGACCCAGCATTTT; CDR3: CASSPGGQQALRTQHF
length: 15; J: TRBJ1-1; size: few; D: TRBD1; V: TRBV10-3; DNA: TGTGCCACCAGTGCTCGGGACAGCAGGAACACTGAAGCTTTCTTT; CDR3: CATSARDSRNTEAFF
length: 15; J: TRBJ1-1; size: many; D: .; V: TRBV6-5; DNA: TGTGCCAGCAGTTACGCGTTGGCGGGGAACACTGAAGCTTTCTTT; CDR3: CASSYALAGNTEAFF
length: 18; J: TRBJ2-6; size: .; D: .; V: TRBV7-9; DNA: TGTGCCAGCAGCTCCCCTGACCCGGGTCCCTCTGGGGCCAACGTCCTGATTTTC; CDR3: CASSSPDPGPSGANVLIF
length: 14; J: TRBJ2-4; size: .; D: .; V: TRBV10-3; DNA: TGTGCCATCAGTGAAGTAGACAACAAAAACATTCAGTACTTC; CDR3: CAISEVDNKNIQYF
length: 13; J: TRBJ1-5; size: .; D: .; V: TRBV11-2; DNA: TGTCCCAGCAGCTCAACAGGGCATCAGCCCCAGCACTTT; CDR3: CPSSSTGHQPQHF
length: 13; J: TRBJ1-2; size: .; D: .; V: TRBV29-1; DNA: TGCAGCGTCGAGGCGGGGGGCGGAAGGGGCTACACCTTC; CDR3: CSVEAGGGRGYTF
length: 18; J: TRBJ2-7; size: .; D: TRBD2; V: TRBV4-1; DNA: TGCGCCAGCAGCCATCCAAGTGGTAGTAGCGGGAGATCCTACAAGCAGTACTTC; CDR3: CASSHPSGSSGRSYKQYF
length: 13; J: TRBJ1-2; size: .; D: TRBD1; V: TRBV5-1; DNA: TGCGCCAGCAGCCGGCAAGGGGGCGATGGCTACACCTTC; CDR3: CASSRQGGDGYTF
length: 14; J: TRBJ2-5; size: once; D: TRBD1; V: TRBV18; DNA: TGTGCCAGCTCACCAACGGGACAGCAAGAGACCCAGTACTTC; CDR3: CASSPTGQQETQYF
length: 14; J: TRBJ2-7; size: .; D: TRBD2; V: TRBV10-2; DNA: TGCGCCAGCACAGGGACTAGTGGGACCTACGAGCAGTACTTC; CDR3: CASTGTSGTYEQYF